This TCR beta chain was sequenced during a study of T cells after yellow fever vaccination. In TCRdb, the 5' RACE reads were re-called with MiXCR into one record per CDR3 protein. This sample has 200,000 to 300,000 distinct CDR3 sequences, with under 15% found just once. Germline CDR1 SQVTM, CDR2 ANQGSEA. V lost 3 bases to trimming and J lost 3 bases, with 20 bases between them. The CDR3 covers 16 residues. The sequencing here drew on CD4+ T cells sorted from PBMCs, taken 45 days after the yellow fever booster vaccination. The chain recombines TRBV29-1 with TRBJ1-2; a weak D match, TRBD1 (6 bases). The receptor's source is a man under 40 who received the YFV17D yellow fever vaccine. The CDR3 reads CSVEGLDSLSYYGYTF. The CDR3 DNA reads as TGCAGCGTTGAGGGTTTGGACAGCCTTTCGTACTATGGCTACACCTTC.